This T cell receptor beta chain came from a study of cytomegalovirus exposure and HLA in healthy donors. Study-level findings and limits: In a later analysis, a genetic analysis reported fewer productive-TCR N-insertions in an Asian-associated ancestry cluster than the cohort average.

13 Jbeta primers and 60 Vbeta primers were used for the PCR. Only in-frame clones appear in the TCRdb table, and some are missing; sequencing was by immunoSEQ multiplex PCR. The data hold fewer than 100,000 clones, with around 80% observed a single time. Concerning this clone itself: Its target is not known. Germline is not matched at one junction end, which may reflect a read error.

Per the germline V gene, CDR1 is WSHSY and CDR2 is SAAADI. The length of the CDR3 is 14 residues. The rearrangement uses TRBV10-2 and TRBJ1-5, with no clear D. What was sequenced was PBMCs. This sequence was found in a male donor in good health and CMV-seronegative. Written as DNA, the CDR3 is TGCGCCAGCAGTGAGTCTAATAGCAATCAGCCCCAGAATTTT. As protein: CASSESNSNQPQNF.